Listed below are T cell receptor beta chains from one sample, sequenced in a study of human T cells and chemical hapten exposure. In TCRdb, the RACE reads were re-called with MiXCR into one record per CDR3 protein. This sample has more than 60,000 distinct CDR3 sequences, with about 8.7% found just once. Sample: whole blood. The source is a male donor in good health. Some clones in this sample may be carry-over from other donors' samples. Both conserved end residues are part of each CDR3. The D gene is left open where the match is weak. Where a row states a size, it is once, few, many or the class of an expanded clone; other rows omit it.

>TRBJ2-7|few|TRBV20-1|TRBD1
TGCAGTGCTACCCCGGGACAGCTCACCTACGAGCAGTACTTC
CSATPGQLTYEQYF
>TRBJ2-1|NA|TRBV5-4|TRBD2
TGTGCCAGCAGCTTGGGGCTAGCGGAGCCAATAAGTTATGAGCAGTTCTTC
CASSLGLAEPISYEQFF
>TRBJ1-1|few|TRBV7-8|NA
TGTGCCAGCAGCTCTAAGAGTACAGCTGAAGCTTTCTTT
CASSSKSTAEAFF
>TRBJ2-5|many|TRBV27|TRBD1
TGTGCCAGCAGAAGTAGACAGGGGGTAGAAGAGACCCAGTACTTC
CASRSRQGVEETQYF
>TRBJ2-2|few|TRBV20-1|NA
TGCAGTGCTAGAGATCACGGGGACACCGGGGAGCTGTTTTTT
CSARDHGDTGELFF
>TRBJ1-6|NA|TRBV12-3/TRBV12-4|TRBD1
TGTGCCAGCAGTCCCGGACAGGGAATAACTCATTCACCCCTCCACTTT
CASSPGQGITHSPLHF
>TRBJ2-4|many|TRBV6-5|NA
TGTGCCAGCAGGGTGGGGGACATTCAGTACTTC
CASRVGDIQYF
>TRBJ2-7|NA|TRBV4-2|NA
TGTGCCAGCAGCAAGGGTGGGGGAGACGAGCAGTACTTC
CASSKGGGDEQYF
>TRBJ2-7|NA|TRBV25-1|NA
TGTGCCAGCAGTGTCAGAGGCGAGCAGTACTTC
CASSVRGEQYF
>TRBJ2-7|many|TRBV12-3/TRBV12-4|TRBD2
TGTGCCAGCTGGGACGGGGGGGAGCAGTACTTC
CASWDGGEQYF
>TRBJ2-7|NA|TRBV7-9|TRBD1
TGTGCCAGCAGCCCTAGCCTTGGACAGGGAGCCCACGAGCAGTACTTC
CASSPSLGQGAHEQYF
>TRBJ2-6|few|TRBV7-2|NA
TGTGCCAGCAGCCCTACCCCGACAAGTCCTGGGGCCAACGTCCTGACTTTC
CASSPTPTSPGANVLTF
>TRBJ2-1|NA|TRBV7-9|TRBD2
TGTGCCAGCAGCTTAGAGACTAGCGGGGGGCCCCATGAGCAGTTCTTC
CASSLETSGGPHEQFF
>TRBJ2-6|few|TRBV29-1|TRBD1
TGCAGCGTTGAAGGGGGTGACAGGGTTGGGGCCAACGTCCTGACTTTC
CSVEGGDRVGANVLTF
>TRBJ2-3|few|TRBV6-1|NA
TGTGCCAGCCACCACCTACCGGACAGCGCCTGGGATACGCAGTATTTT
CASHHLPDSAWDTQYF
>TRBJ1-4|many|TRBV2|TRBD1
TGTGCCAGCACCGAAAATTCGGGACAGGGGAAGGAAAAACTGTTTTTT
CASTENSGQGKEKLFF
>TRBJ2-1|many|TRBV6-2/TRBV6-3|NA
TGTGCCAGCAGTTATAAGGGAAATGAGCAGTTCTTC
CASSYKGNEQFF
>TRBJ1-2|many|TRBV12-3/TRBV12-4|NA
TGTGCCAGCAGTCAAGGGGGGAACTATGGCTACACCTTC
CASSQGGNYGYTF
>TRBJ1-1|once|TRBV4-2|NA
TGTGCCAGCAGCCAAGATGGCCCGAGGCCTGAAGCTTTCTTT
CASSQDGPRPEAFF
>TRBJ2-3|few|TRBV10-3|TRBD2
TGTGCCATCAAAACTAGCGGGACAGATACGCAGTATTTT
CAIKTSGTDTQYF
>TRBJ2-7|NA|TRBV11-2|NA
TGTGCCAGCAGCTTACGGCAGGGGCTCCCCTACGAGCAGTACTTC
CASSLRQGLPYEQYF
>TRBJ2-2|NA|TRBV5-1|TRBD1
TGCGCCAGCAGCTTGGCCCAACAGGGGGCTGGAACCGGGGAGCTGTTTTTT
CASSLAQQGAGTGELFF
>TRBJ2-7|many|TRBV18|NA
TGTGCCAGCTCACCGAGGGACGAGCAGTACTTC
CASSPRDEQYF
>TRBJ1-5|NA|TRBV5-1|NA
TGCGCCAGCAGCCGGGACGGAGCCAATCAGCCCCAGCATTTT
CASSRDGANQPQHF
>TRBJ1-2|NA|TRBV2|NA
TGTGCCAGCAGTGCTAGTGAGGCGGGGTCTGGCTACACCTTC
CASSASEAGSGYTF
>TRBJ1-1|few|TRBV7-2|NA
TGTGCCAGCAGCTTACTCGGAGAAGCTTTCTTT
CASSLLGEAFF
>TRBJ2-1|NA|TRBV10-1|NA
TGCGCCAGCAGTGAGTCGACCGAAGGAAGGTCCTACAATGAGCAGTTCTTC
CASSESTEGRSYNEQFF
>TRBJ1-5|few|TRBV5-1|TRBD1
TGCGCCAGCAGCTTGGGGGACAGGGGGCCACCTTATAGCAATCAGCCCCAGCATTTT
CASSLGDRGPPYSNQPQHF
>TRBJ2-2|many|TRBV20-1|TRBD1
TGCAGTGCTAGAGAGGGACAGGGGGACACCGGGGAGCTGTTTTTT
CSAREGQGDTGELFF
>TRBJ1-5|NA|TRBV5-6|NA
TGTGCCAGCAGCTTGACAGGGAGAAGCAATCAGCCCCAGCATTTT
CASSLTGRSNQPQHF
>TRBJ2-1|few|TRBV29-1|TRBD2
TGCAGCGTGACCACGACTAGCGGGATATTTGGTGAGCAGTTCTTC
CSVTTTSGIFGEQFF
>TRBJ2-2|many|TRBV3-1|NA
TGTGCCAGCAGCGGGCCCGCTAACACCGGGGAGCTGTTTTTT
CASSGPANTGELFF
>TRBJ2-4|many|TRBV5-1|NA
TGCGCCAGCAGCCCGGGACGGCCGAGGTCCATAGCCAAAAACATTCAGTACTTC
CASSPGRPRSIAKNIQYF
>TRBJ1-1|NA|TRBV27|NA
TGTGCCAGCAGTTTATCCGCAGGGTCCACTGAAGCTTTCTTT
CASSLSAGSTEAFF
>TRBJ1-1|many|TRBV20-1|TRBD1
TGCAGTGCTAGAGGGACAGGGGACGCCACTGAAGCTTTCTTT
CSARGTGDATEAFF
>TRBJ2-2|few|TRBV2|TRBD2
TGTGCCAGCAGTAGAGGGACTACAAACACCGGGGAGCTGTTTTTT
CASSRGTTNTGELFF
>TRBJ2-5|NA|TRBV6-5|NA
TGTGCCAGCAGTTACGGGGGGATCGGGACCCAGTACTTC
CASSYGGIGTQYF
>TRBJ1-5|NA|TRBV19|TRBD1
TGTGCCAGTAGTGGCCGGACAGGGGCCAATCAGCCCCAGCATTTT
CASSGRTGANQPQHF
>TRBJ1-1|many|TRBV29-1|NA
TGCAGCGGGGCCCTCCTGAACACTGAAGCTTTCTTT
CSGALLNTEAFF
>TRBJ2-7|few|TRBV7-6|NA
TGTGCCAGCAGCTTATGTCGGACTACTGACGAGCAGTACTTC
CASSLCRTTDEQYF
>TRBJ1-1|few|TRBV11-2|TRBD1
TGTGCCAGCAGCTCCCGGACAGGGGGCGTAGAAGCTTTCTTT
CASSSRTGGVEAFF
>TRBJ1-1|NA|TRBV12-3/TRBV12-4|NA
TGTGCCAGCAGTTCACAATACCGGACAACTGAAGCTTTCTTT
CASSSQYRTTEAFF
>TRBJ2-1|many|TRBV6-5|NA
TGTGCCAGCAGTAATCGCAATGAGCAGTTCTTC
CASSNRNEQFF
>TRBJ2-1|NA|TRBV12-5|TRBD2
TGTGCTAGTGGTTTGACGGGACTAGCGGGCCTCAATGAGCAGTTCTTC
CASGLTGLAGLNEQFF
>TRBJ2-3|NA|TRBV6-5|NA
TGTGCCAGCAGCCCCGGGCAAGTCAGATCGACAGATACGCAGTATTTT
CASSPGQVRSTDTQYF
>TRBJ2-1|NA|TRBV20-1|TRBD2
TGCAGTGCTGGGATAGCGGGGGGGCGGAATGAGCAGTTCTTC
CSAGIAGGRNEQFF
>TRBJ2-6|many|TRBV12-3/TRBV12-4|NA
TGTGCCAGCCAGGACTCTGGGGCCAACGTCCTGACTTTC
CASQDSGANVLTF
>TRBJ2-7|NA|TRBV5-5|NA
TGTGCCAGCAGCTTGGGTCGAGGGTCCGACCGGGAGCAGTACTTC
CASSLGRGSDREQYF
>TRBJ2-7|NA|TRBV5-1|TRBD1
TGCGCCAGCAGCTTGAACAGGGGGCCATACGAGCAGTACTTC
CASSLNRGPYEQYF